A selection of T cell receptor beta chains follows, all from one sample in a study of OX40 agonist ivuxolimab in advanced cancers. Sequenced by immunoSEQ multiplex PCR; TCRdb stores in-frame clones only, minus some. Seen here are roughly 97,000 clones, approximately 90% observed once, and the top ten hold 0.79%. The sample here was CD4+ or CD8+ T cells sorted from blood, taken in a trial of the OX40 agonist ivuxolimab. Every receptor here comes from an adult with an advanced solid tumor such as melanoma, head and neck, liver or kidney cancer. Both conserved end residues are part of each CDR3. D genes are given only for firm matches. Clone size is not always given. Where it is, it says once, few, many or a class for expanded clones.

V	J	size	length	D	DNA	CDR3
TRBV5-1	TRBJ2-4	-	16	-	TGCGCCAGCAGCTTGGAAGGGACTTGGGCCAAAAACATTCAGTACTTC	CASSLEGTWAKNIQYF
TRBV30	TRBJ2-7	-	14	-	TGTGCCTGGAGTCGGGGAACCGCGACCTACGAGCAGTACTTC	CAWSRGTATYEQYF
TRBV18	TRBJ2-7	-	14	-	TGTGCCAGCTCACCAGGTGTTGTCGGTTTCGAGCAGTACTTC	CASSPGVVGFEQYF
TRBV7-9	TRBJ2-1	-	13	-	TGTGCCAGCAGCCTGGGAATACTAAATGAGCAGTTCTTC	CASSLGILNEQFF
TRBV7-2	TRBJ1-2	-	16	-	TGTGCCAGCAGCTTAGGCGGGGCCCCCAGCCTCTATGGCTACACCTTC	CASSLGGAPSLYGYTF
TRBV7-8	TRBJ2-7	once	16	-	TGTGCCAGCAGCTTAGTTATGACAGTCGGTTTGGGCGAGCAGTACTTC	CASSLVMTVGLGEQYF
TRBV7-2	TRBJ2-7	-	13	-	TGTGCCAGCAGCGAAGGCACAGGGTACGAGCAGTACTTC	CASSEGTGYEQYF
TRBV7-2	TRBJ2-2	-	15	-	TGTGCCAGCAGCTCGAAGACAGCGAACACCGGGGAGCTGTTTTTT	CASSSKTANTGELFF
TRBV5-1	TRBJ2-3	-	15	-	TGCGCCAGCAGCTTGCGGGGACAAAACACAGATACGCAGTATTTT	CASSLRGQNTDTQYF
TRBV5-4	TRBJ1-1	once	13	-	TGTGCCAGCAGCTTCCAGGGTAGGACTGAAGCTTTCTTT	CASSFQGRTEAFF
TRBV5-1	TRBJ2-5	-	16	-	TGCGCCAGCAGCTTGGGGACTCTTGGGCCCGAAGAGACCCAGTACTTC	CASSLGTLGPEETQYF
TRBV27	TRBJ2-2	-	17	TRBD2	TGTGCCAGCAGCTTAGGACTAGCAAACAAAAACACCGGGGAGCTGTTTTTT	CASSLGLANKNTGELFF
TRBV19	TRBJ2-3	-	14	-	TGTGCCGCCAAGCCAGGGGATGGAGTGGATACGCAGTATTTT	CAAKPGDGVDTQYF
TRBV28	TRBJ1-6	-	15	TRBD1	TGTGCCAGCAGACGTGTGGGACAGGGGGATTCACCCCTCCACTTT	CASRRVGQGDSPLHF